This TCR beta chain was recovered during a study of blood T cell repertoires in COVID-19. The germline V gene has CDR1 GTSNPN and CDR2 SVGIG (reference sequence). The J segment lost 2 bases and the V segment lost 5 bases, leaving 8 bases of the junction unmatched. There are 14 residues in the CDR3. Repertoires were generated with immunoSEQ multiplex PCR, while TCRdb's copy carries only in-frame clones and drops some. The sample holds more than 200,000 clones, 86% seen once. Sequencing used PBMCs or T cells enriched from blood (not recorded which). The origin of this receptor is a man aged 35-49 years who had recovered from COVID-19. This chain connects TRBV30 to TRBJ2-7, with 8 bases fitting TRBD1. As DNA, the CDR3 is TGTGCCTGGGAGCCGGGACAGGCAACCTACGAGCAGTACTTC. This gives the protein CAWEPGQATYEQYF.